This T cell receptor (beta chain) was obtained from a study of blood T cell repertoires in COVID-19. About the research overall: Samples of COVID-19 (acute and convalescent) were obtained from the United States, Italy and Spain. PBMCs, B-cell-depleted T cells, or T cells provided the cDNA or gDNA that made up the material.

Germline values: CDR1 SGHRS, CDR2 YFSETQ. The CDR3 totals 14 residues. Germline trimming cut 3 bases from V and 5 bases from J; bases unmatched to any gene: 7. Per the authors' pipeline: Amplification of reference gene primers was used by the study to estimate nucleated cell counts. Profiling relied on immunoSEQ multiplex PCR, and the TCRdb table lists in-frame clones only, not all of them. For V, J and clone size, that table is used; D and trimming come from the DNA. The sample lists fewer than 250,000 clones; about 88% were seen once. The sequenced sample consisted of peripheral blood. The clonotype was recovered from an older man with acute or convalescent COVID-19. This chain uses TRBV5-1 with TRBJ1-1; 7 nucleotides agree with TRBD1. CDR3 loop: CASSSGQATTEAFF. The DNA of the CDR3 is TGCGCCAGCAGCTCCGGACAGGCGACTACTGAAGCTTTCTTT. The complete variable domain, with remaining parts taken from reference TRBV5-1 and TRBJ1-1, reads KAGVTQTPRYLIKTRGQQVTLSCSPISGHRSVSWYQQTPGQGLQFLFEYFSETQRNKGNFPGRFSGRQFSNSRSEMNVSTLELGDSALYLCASSSGQATTEAFFGQGTRLTVV.